This T cell receptor beta chain was identified during a study of regulatory T cells in long-lasting Graves disease. Time point meaning: newly diagnosed GD, antithyroid drugs for less than 3 months. Isolated PBMC RNA provided the starting material for the TCR library. The germline CDR1 and CDR2 sequences are LGHDT and YNNKEL (reference sequence). This CDR3 is built from 14 residues. V was clipped by 5 bases and J by 0 bases, with 11 bases between them. In its sample, this clonotype was seen a few times. The TCR beta library used iRepertoire HTBI primers with Arm-PCR amplification of CDR3. TCRdb redid the calling of the multiplex PCR reads with MiXCR, one entry per CDR3 protein. In the table there are a few hundred thousand distinct CDR3 sequences, 10% to 15% of which are singletons. The same data also contributed to another study, on T cells in Graves' hyperthyroidism and ophthalmopathy.

The sequence was collected from a woman younger than 35 with Graves disease. The specimen was peripheral blood mononuclear cells (PBMCs), collected at new diagnosis, from a patient treated with antithyroid drugs. This chain joins TRBV3-1 and TRBJ2-7; no reliable D call. The CDR3 coding sequence is TGTGCCAGCAGCAGCAGTATCGTCTCCTACGAGCAGTACTTC. The encoded protein is CASSSSIVSYEQYF.